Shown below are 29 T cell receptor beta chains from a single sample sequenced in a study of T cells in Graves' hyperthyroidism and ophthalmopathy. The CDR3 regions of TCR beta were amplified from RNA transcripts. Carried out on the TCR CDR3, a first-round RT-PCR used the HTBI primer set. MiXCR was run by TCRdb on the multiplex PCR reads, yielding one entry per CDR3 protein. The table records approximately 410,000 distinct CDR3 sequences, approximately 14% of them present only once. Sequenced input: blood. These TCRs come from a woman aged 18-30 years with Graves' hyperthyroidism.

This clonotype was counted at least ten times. The CDR3 nucleotides are TGTGCCAGCAGTCAAGAGTCGGTAACTGAAGCTTTCTTT. Translating gives CASSQESVTEAFF. The rearrangement links TRBV7-9 to TRBJ1-1; D unclear. There are 13 residues in the CDR3. Germline V gives CDR1 SEHNR, CDR2 FQNEAQ (reference sequence). With 6 bases removed from V and 5 bases from J, the gap between germline ends came to 13 bases.

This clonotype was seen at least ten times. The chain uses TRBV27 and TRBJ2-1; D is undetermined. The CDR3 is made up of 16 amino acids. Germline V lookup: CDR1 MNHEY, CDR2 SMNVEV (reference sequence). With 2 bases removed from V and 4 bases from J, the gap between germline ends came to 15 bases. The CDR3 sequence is CASSLDPLYSYNEQFF. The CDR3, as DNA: TGTGCCAGCAGTTTAGACCCCCTTTATAGTTACAATGAGCAGTTCTTC.

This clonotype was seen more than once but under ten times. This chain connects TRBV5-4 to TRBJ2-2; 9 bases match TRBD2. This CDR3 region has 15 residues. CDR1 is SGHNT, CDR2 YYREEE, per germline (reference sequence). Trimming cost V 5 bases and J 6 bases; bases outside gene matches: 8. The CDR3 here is CASRAGTSLPGELFF. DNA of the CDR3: TGTGCCAGCAGGGCCGGGACTAGCTTACCCGGGGAGCTGTTTTTT. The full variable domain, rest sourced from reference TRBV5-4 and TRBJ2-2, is ETGVTQSPTHLIKTRGQQVTLRCSSQSGHNTVSWYQQALGQGPQFIFQYYREEENGRGNFPPRFSGLQFPNYSSELNVNALELDDSALYLCASRAGTSLPGELFFGEGSRLTVL.

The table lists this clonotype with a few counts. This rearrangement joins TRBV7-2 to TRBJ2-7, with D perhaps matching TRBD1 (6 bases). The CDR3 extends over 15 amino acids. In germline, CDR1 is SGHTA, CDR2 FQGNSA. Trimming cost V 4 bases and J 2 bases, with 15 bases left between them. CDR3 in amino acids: CASSSVSGQTYEQYF. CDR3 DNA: TGTGCCAGCAGCTCCGTTTCGGGACAAACCTACGAGCAGTACTTC.

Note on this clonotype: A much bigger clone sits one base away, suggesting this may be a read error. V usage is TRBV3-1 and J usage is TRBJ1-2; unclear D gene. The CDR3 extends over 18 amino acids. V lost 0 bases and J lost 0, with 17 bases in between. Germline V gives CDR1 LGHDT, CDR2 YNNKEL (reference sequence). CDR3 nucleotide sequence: TGTGCCAGCAGCCAAGATCTACGCGCTGGCATCCCTAACTATGGCTACACCTTC. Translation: CASSQDLRAGIPNYGYTF. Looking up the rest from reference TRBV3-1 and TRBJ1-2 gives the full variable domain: DTAVSQTPKYLVTQMGNDKSIKCEQNLGHDTMYWYKQDSKKFLKIMFSYNNKELIINETVPNRFSPKSPDKAHLNLHINSLELGDSAVYFCASSQDLRAGIPNYGYTFGSGTRLTVV.

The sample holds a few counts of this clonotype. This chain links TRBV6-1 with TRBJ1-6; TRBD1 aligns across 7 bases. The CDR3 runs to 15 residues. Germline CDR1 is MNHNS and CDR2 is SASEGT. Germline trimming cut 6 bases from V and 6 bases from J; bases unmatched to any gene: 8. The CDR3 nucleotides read TGTGCCAGCAGGGAACCGGGACAGTTTAATTCACCCCTCCACTTT. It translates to CASREPGQFNSPLHF.

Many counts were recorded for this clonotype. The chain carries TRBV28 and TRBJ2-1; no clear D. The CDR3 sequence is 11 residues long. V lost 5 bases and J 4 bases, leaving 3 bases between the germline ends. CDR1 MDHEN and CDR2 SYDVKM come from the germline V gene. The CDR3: CASSRYNEQFF. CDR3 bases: TGTGCCAGCAGTAGGTACAATGAGCAGTTCTTC.

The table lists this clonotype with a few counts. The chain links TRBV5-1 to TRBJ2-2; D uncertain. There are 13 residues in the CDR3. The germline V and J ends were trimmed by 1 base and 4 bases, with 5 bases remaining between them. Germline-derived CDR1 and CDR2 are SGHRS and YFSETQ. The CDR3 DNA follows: TGCGCCAGCAGCTTGCCCCCCACCGGGGAGCTGTTTTTT. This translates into CASSLPPTGELFF.

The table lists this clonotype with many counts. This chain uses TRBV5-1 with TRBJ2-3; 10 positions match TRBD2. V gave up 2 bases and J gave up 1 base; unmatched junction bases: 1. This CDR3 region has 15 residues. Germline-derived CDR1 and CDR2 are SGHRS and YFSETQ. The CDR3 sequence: CASSFLAGGTDTQYF. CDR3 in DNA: TGCGCCAGCAGCTTCCTAGCGGGAGGCACAGATACGCAGTATTTT. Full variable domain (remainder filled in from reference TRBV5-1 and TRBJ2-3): KAGVTQTPRYLIKTRGQQVTLSCSPISGHRSVSWYQQTPGQGLQFLFEYFSETQRNKGNFPGRFSGRQFSNSRSEMNVSTLELGDSALYLCASSFLAGGTDTQYFGPGTRLTVL.

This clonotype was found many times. This CDR3 is CASSPEARSGELFF. CDR3 nucleotides: TGTGCCAGCAGCCCGGAAGCGAGGTCCGGGGAGCTGTTTTTT. This rearrangement joins TRBV7-3 to TRBJ2-2; D remains unclear. The CDR3 is 14 amino acids. Per the germline V gene, CDR1 is SGHTA and CDR2 is FQGTGA. Trimming took off 5 bases at V and 6 bases at J, with 13 bases between the two ends.

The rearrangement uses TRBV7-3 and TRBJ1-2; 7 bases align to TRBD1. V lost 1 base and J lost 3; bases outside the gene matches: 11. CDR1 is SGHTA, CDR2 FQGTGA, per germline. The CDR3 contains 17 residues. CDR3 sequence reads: CASSLRARQGDHYGYTF. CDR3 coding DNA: TGTGCCAGCAGCTTAAGAGCAAGGCAGGGGGACCACTATGGCTACACCTTC.

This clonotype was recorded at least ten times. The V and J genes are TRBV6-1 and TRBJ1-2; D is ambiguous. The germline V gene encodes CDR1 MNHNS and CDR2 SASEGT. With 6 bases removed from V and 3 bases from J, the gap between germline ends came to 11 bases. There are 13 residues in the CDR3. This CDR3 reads CASRMTADYGYTF. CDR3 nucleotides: TGTGCCAGCAGAATGACGGCGGACTATGGCTACACCTTC.

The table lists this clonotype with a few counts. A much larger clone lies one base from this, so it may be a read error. The CDR3 region has the DNA TGTGCCAGCAGTACAGGGGAGAGCACTGAAGCTTCCTTT. Protein product: CASSTGESTEASF. The rearrangement joins TRBV12-3 or TRBV12-4 to TRBJ1-1, with 7 bases identical to TRBD1. This CDR3 comprises 13 residues.

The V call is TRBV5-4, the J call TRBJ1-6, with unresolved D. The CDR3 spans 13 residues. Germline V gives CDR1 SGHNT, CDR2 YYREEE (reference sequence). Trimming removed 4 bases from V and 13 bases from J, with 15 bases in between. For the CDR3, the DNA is TGTGCCAGCAGCCCGGAAACTTTCGCGCCCCTCCACTTT. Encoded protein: CASSPETFAPLHF.

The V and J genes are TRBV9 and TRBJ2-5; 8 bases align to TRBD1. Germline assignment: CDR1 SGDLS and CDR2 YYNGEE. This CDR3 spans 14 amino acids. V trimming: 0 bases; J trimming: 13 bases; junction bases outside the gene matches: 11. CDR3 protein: CASSVVDRGFPRYF. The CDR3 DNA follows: TGTGCCAGCAGCGTAGTTGACAGGGGATTTCCTCGGTACTTC.

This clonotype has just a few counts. CDR3 protein: CASSFFNNSPLHF. In DNA, the CDR3 is TGTGCCAGCAGTTTCTTTAATAATTCACCCCTCCACTTT. The V call is TRBV27, the J call TRBJ1-6; D is uncertain. The V end lost 3 bases, the J end lost 5 bases, and 5 bases lay between the germline ends. The CDR3 has 13 amino acids. Per the germline V gene, CDR1 is MNHEY and CDR2 is SMNVEV (reference sequence).

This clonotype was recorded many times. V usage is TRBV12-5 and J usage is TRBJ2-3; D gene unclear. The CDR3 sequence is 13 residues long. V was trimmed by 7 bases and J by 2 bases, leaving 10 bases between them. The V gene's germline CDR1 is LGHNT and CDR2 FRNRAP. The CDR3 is CASVPRPTDTQYF. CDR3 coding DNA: TGTGCTAGTGTTCCAAGACCCACAGATACGCAGTATTTT. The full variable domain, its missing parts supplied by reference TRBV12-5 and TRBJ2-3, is DARVTQTPRHKVTEMGQEVTMRCQPILGHNTVFWYRQTMMQGLELLAYFRNRAPLDDSGMPKDRFSAEMPDATLATLKIQPSEPRDSAVYFCASVPRPTDTQYFGPGTRLTVL.

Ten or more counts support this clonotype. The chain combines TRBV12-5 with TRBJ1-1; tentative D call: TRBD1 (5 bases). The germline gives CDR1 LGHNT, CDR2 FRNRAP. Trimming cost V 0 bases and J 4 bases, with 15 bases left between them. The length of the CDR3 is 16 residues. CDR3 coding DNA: TGTGCTAGTGGTTTGGTACTACCGGCAGGGCCCACTGAAGCTTTCTTT. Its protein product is CASGLVLPAGPTEAFF.

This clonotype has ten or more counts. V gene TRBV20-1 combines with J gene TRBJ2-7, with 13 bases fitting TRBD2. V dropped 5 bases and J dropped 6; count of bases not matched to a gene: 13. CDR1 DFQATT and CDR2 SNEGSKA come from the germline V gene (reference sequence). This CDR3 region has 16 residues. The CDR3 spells CSALTGTSGIGGEQYF. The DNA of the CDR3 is TGCAGTGCTTTAACCGGGACTAGCGGGATTGGGGGCGAGCAGTACTTC.

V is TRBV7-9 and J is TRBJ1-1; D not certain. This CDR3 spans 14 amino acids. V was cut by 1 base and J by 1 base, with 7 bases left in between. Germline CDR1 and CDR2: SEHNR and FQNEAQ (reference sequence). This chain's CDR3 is CASSLESPNTEAFF. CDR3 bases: TGTGCCAGCAGCTTAGAAAGTCCGAACACTGAAGCTTTCTTT.

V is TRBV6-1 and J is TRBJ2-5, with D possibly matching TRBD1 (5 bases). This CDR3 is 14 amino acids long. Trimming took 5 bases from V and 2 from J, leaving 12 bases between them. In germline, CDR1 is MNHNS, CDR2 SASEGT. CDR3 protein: CASSLDILQETQYF. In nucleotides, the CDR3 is TGTGCCAGCAGTTTGGACATTCTGCAAGAGACCCAGTACTTC.

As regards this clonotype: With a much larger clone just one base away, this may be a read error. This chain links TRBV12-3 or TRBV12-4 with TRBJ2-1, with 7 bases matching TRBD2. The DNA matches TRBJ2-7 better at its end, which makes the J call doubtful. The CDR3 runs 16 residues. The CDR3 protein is CASSMREPPRYNEQYF. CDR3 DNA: TGTGCCAGCAGTATGCGGGAGCCCCCGCGCTACAATGAGCAGTACTTC.

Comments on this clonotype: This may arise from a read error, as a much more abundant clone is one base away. The CDR3 is CASSRPRTTLNNDEQFF. As DNA, the CDR3 is TGTGCCAGCAGTCGCCCCCGGACTACCCTTAATAACGATGAGCAGTTCTTC. This chain links TRBV13 with TRBJ2-1; possibly TRBD2 for D (6 bases). Trimming removed 6 bases at V and 8 bases at J, with 26 bases between. The CDR3 is 17 residues long. CDR1 and CDR2 (germline): PRHDT, FYEKMQ (reference sequence).

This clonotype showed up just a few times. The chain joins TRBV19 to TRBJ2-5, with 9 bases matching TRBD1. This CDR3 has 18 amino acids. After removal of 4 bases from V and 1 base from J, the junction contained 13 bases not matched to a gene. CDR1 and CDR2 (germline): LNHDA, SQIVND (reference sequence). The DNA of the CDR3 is TGTGCCAGTAGTAGGGGGACAGGGCCCGACCTCCTCCAAGAGACCCAGTACTTC. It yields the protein CASSRGTGPDLLQETQYF.

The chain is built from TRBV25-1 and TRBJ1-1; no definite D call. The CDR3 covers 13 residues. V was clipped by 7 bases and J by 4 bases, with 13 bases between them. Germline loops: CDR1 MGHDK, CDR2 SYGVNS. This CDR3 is CASTNVGSTEAFF. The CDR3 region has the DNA TGTGCCAGCACCAACGTCGGTAGCACTGAAGCTTTCTTT.

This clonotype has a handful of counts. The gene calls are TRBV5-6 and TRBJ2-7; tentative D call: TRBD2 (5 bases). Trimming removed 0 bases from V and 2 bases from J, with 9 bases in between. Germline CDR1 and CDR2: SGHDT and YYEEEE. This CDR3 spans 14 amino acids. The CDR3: CASSLVLAAYEQYF. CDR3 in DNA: TGTGCCAGCAGCTTGGTGCTAGCCGCCTACGAGCAGTACTTC.

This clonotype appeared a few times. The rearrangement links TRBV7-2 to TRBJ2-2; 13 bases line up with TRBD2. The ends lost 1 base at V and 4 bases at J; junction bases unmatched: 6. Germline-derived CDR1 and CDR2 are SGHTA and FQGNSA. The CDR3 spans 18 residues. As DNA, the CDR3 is TGTGCCAGCAGCTTAGGGACTAGCGGGAGCCGAGGCACCGGGGAGCTGTTTTTT. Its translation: CASSLGTSGSRGTGELFF. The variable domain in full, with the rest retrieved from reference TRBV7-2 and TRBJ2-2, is GAGVSQSPSNKVTEKGKDVELRCDPISGHTALYWYRQSLGQGLEFLIYFQGNSAPDKSGLPSDRFSAERTGGSVSTLTIQRTQQEDSAVYLCASSLGTSGSRGTGELFFGEGSRLTVL.

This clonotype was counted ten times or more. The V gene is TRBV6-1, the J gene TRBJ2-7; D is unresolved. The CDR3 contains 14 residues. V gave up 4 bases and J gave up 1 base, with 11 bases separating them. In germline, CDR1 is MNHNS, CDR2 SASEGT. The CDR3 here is CASSGLQVSYEQYF. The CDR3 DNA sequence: TGTGCCAGCAGTGGCCTGCAGGTATCCTACGAGCAGTACTTC.

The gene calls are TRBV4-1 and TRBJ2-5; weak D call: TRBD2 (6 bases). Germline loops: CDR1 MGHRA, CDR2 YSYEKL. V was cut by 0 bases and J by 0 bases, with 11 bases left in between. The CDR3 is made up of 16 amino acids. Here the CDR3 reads CASSQESSEYQETQYF. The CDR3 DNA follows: TGCGCCAGCAGCCAAGAGTCTAGCGAGTACCAAGAGACCCAGTACTTC.